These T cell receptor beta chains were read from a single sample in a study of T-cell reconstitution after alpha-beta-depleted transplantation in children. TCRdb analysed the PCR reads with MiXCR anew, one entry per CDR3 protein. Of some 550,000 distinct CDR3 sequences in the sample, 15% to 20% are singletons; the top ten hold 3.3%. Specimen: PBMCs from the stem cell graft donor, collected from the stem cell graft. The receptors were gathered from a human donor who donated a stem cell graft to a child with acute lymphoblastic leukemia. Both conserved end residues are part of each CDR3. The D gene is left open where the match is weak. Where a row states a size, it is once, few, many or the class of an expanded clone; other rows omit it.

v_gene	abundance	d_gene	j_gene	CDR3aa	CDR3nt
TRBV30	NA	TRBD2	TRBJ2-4	CAWSGLAGGNIQYF	TGTGCCTGGTCCGGACTAGCGGGAGGGAACATTCAGTACTTC
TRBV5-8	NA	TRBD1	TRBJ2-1	CASSRGPRDRVDEQFF	TGTGCCAGCAGCCGGGGCCCCCGGGACAGGGTGGATGAGCAGTTCTTC
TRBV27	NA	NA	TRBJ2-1	CASSRDRARINNEQFF	TGTGCCAGCAGTAGGGACCGCGCCCGGATTAACAATGAGCAGTTCTTC
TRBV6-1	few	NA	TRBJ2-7	CASTGGQRSKYEQYF	TGTGCCAGCACCGGGGGACAACGGTCTAAATACGAGCAGTACTTC
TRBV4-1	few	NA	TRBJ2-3	CASSSAPARGRTDTQYF	TGCGCCAGCAGTTCCGCCCCCGCGCGGGGACGCACAGATACGCAGTATTTT
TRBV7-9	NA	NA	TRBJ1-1	CASSTPGPNTEAFF	TGTGCCAGCAGTACCCCCGGGCCGAACACTGAAGCTTTCTTT
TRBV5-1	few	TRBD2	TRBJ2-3	CASSSTSGREKSADTQYF	TGCGCCAGCAGCTCGACTAGCGGGAGAGAGAAGTCGGCAGATACGCAGTATTTT
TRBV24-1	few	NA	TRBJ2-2	CATSDRVPDLNTGELFF	TGTGCCACCAGTGACCGGGTACCGGACTTGAACACCGGGGAGCTGTTTTTT
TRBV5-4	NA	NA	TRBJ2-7	CASSRKHVSYEQYF	TGTGCCAGCAGCCGAAAACACGTCTCCTACGAGCAGTACTTC
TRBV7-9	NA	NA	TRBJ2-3	CASSLGSGVSTDTQYF	TGTGCCAGCAGCTTAGGTTCAGGGGTGAGCACAGATACGCAGTATTTT
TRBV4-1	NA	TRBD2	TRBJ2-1	CASSPTSGRRGDEQFF	TGCGCCAGCAGCCCGACTAGCGGGAGGAGGGGCGATGAGCAGTTCTTC
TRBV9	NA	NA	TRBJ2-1	CASSAPGGSSYNEQFF	TGTGCCAGCAGCGCCCCAGGGGGGAGCTCCTACAATGAGCAGTTCTTC
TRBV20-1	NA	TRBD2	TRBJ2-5	CSARTSGYQETQYF	TGCAGTGCTAGGACTAGCGGATACCAAGAGACCCAGTACTTC
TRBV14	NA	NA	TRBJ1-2	CASSQGTAYGYTF	TGTGCCAGCAGCCAGGGGACGGCTTATGGCTACACCTTC
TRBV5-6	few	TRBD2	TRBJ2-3	CASSLGLAGEEDTQYF	TGTGCCAGCAGCTTGGGGCTAGCGGGAGAAGAAGATACGCAGTATTTT
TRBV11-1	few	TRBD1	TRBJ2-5	CASSNRDRIKETQYF	TGTGCCAGCAGCAACCGGGACAGGATTAAAGAGACCCAGTACTTC
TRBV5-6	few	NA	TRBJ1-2	CASSPGLGDPRNGYTF	TGTGCCAGCAGCCCCGGACTTGGGGACCCTCGAAATGGCTACACCTTC
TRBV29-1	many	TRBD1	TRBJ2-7	CSVVRDSYEQYF	TGCAGCGTTGTCCGGGACAGCTACGAGCAGTACTTC
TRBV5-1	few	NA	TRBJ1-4	CASSLAWSGGREKLFF	TGCGCCAGCAGCTTGGCCTGGAGCGGGGGACGAGAAAAACTGTTTTTT
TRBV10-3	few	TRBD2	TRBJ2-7	CATLMREGHEQYF	TGTGCCACATTAATGCGGGAGGGCCACGAGCAGTACTTC
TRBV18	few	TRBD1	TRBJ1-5	CASSPDRVGSQPQHF	TGTGCCAGCTCACCCGACAGGGTGGGGAGTCAGCCCCAGCATTTT
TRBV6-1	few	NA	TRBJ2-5	CASRRPPGSSSETQYF	TGTGCCAGCAGACGCCCCCCCGGGTCCTCTTCGGAGACCCAGTACTTC
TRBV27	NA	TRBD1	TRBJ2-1	CASSLLTGDEQFF	TGTGCCAGCAGTTTATTGACAGGGGATGAGCAGTTCTTC
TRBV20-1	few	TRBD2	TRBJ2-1	CSARELAGVGSSYNEQFF	TGCAGTGCTAGAGAACTAGCGGGAGTGGGAAGCTCCTACAATGAGCAGTTCTTC
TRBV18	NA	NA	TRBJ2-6	CASSPVGAGANVLTF	TGTGCCAGCTCACCTGTCGGGGCTGGGGCCAACGTCCTGACTTTC
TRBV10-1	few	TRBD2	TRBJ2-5	CASSESLAGEETQYF	TGCGCCAGCAGTGAGTCTCTAGCGGGAGAAGAGACCCAGTACTTC
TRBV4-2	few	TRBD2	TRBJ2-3	CASSLPGLAGGLSTDTQYF	TGTGCCAGCAGCCTCCCGGGACTAGCGGGAGGGCTGAGCACAGATACGCAGTATTTT
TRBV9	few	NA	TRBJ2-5	CASSVGLNPRGLQETQYF	TGTGCCAGCAGCGTAGGCCTTAATCCCCGGGGGCTCCAAGAGACCCAGTACTTC
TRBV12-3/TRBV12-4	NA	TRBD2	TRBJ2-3	CASSRHDVWRGDSTDTQYF	TGTGCCAGCAGCCGTCACGATGTCTGGCGGGGGGACAGCACAGATACGCAGTATTTT
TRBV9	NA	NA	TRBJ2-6	CASSFTASRGANVLTF	TGTGCCAGCAGCTTTACAGCCTCGAGGGGGGCCAACGTCCTGACTTTC
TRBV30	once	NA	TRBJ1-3	CAWSHTVLSGNTIYF	TGTGCCTGGAGCCACACAGTTCTCTCTGGAAACACCATATATTTT
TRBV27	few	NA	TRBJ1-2	CASSLFGPNYGYTF	TGTGCCAGCAGTTTATTCGGACCTAACTATGGCTACACCTTC
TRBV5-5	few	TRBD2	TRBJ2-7	CASSLLASGRFDEQYF	TGTGCCAGCAGCTTGTTGGCTAGCGGGAGGTTTGACGAGCAGTACTTC
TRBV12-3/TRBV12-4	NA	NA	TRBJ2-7	CASSLASATYEQYF	TGTGCCAGCAGTCTGGCAAGCGCGACCTACGAGCAGTACTTC
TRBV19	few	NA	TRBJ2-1	CASMPQSGSYNEQFF	TGTGCCAGTATGCCGCAATCAGGGTCCTACAATGAGCAGTTCTTC
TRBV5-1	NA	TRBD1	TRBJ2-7	CASSLSGTGDYEQYF	TGCGCCAGCAGCTTATCCGGGACAGGGGACTACGAGCAGTACTTC
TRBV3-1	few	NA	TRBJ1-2	CASSPRENYGYTF	TGTGCCAGCAGCCCTAGAGAGAACTATGGCTACACCTTC
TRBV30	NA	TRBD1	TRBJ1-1	CAWSPQGGPEAFF	TGTGCCTGGAGTCCGCAGGGGGGACCTGAAGCTTTCTTT
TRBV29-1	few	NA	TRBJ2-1	CSVEYNEQFF	TGCAGCGTGGAATACAATGAGCAGTTCTTC
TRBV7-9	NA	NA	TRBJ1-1	CASGVRGPANTEAFF	TGTGCCAGCGGGGTTCGGGGGCCGGCAAACACTGAAGCTTTCTTT
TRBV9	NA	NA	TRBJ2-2	CASSASPGRTGELFF	TGTGCCAGCAGCGCATCCCCGGGCAGGACCGGGGAGCTGTTTTTT
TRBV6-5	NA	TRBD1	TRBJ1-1	CASSYPGTVNTEAFF	TGTGCCAGCAGTTACCCCGGGACAGTGAACACTGAAGCTTTCTTT
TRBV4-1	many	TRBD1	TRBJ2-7	CASSQTDRGLYEQYF	TGCGCCAGCAGCCAAACCGACAGGGGCCTCTACGAGCAGTACTTC
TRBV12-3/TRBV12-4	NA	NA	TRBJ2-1	CASRTATDNEQFF	TGTGCCAGCAGAACTGCCACCGACAATGAGCAGTTCTTC
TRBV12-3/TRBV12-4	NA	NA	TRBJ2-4	CASSFEERNIQYF	TGTGCCAGCAGTTTCGAAGAGAGGAACATTCAGTACTTC
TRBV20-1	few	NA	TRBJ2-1	CSARTGPYYNEQFF	TGCAGTGCTAGAACCGGGCCCTACTACAATGAGCAGTTCTTC
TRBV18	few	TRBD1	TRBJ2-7	CASSPEGAYDEQYF	TGTGCCAGCTCACCAGAGGGGGCTTATGACGAGCAGTACTTC
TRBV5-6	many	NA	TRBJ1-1	CASSLSLGTEAFF	TGTGCCAGCAGCTTGAGTCTTGGCACTGAAGCTTTCTTT
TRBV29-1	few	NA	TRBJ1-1	CSVEWGEAFF	TGCAGCGTTGAATGGGGTGAAGCTTTCTTT
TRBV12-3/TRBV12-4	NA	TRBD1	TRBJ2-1	CASSSQGRGSYNEQFF	TGTGCCAGCAGTTCACAGGGGCGCGGGTCCTACAATGAGCAGTTCTTC
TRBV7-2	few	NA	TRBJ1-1	CADGEFMNTEAFF	TGCGCGGACGGGGAATTTATGAACACTGAAGCTTTCTTT
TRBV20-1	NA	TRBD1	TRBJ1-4	CSAYGDRNEKLFF	TGCAGTGCTTACGGGGACAGAAATGAAAAACTGTTTTTT
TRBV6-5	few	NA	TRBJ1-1	CASSYSGKVSRRGHTEAFF	TGTGCCAGCAGTTACTCCGGAAAAGTAAGTCGGCGGGGACACACTGAAGCTTTCTTT
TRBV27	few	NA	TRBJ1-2	CASSGFSDGYTF	TGTGCCAGCAGTGGCTTTAGCGATGGCTACACCTTC
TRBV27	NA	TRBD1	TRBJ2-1	CASSTRQGKVNEQFF	TGTGCCAGCAGTACTCGACAGGGTAAGGTCAATGAGCAGTTCTTC
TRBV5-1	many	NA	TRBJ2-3	CASSLGEPDTQYF	TGCGCCAGCAGCTTGGGAGAACCGGATACGCAGTATTTT
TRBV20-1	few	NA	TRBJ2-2	CSAGVGDTGELFF	TGCAGTGCAGGGGTCGGCGACACCGGGGAGCTGTTTTTT